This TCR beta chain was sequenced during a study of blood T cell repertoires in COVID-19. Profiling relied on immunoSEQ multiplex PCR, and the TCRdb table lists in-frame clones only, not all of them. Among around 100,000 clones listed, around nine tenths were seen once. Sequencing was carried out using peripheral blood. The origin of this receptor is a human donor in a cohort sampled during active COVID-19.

In DNA, the CDR3 is TGTGCCAGCAGCTTAGAACGGGTGGATGAAAAACTGTTTTTT. Amino acids: CASSLERVDEKLFF. The chain has TRBV11-2 and TRBJ1-4; no reliable D call. The CDR3 runs to 14 residues. V was trimmed by 0 bases and J by 6 bases, leaving 8 bases between them. The germline gives CDR1 SGHAT, CDR2 FQNNGV.